The entry that follows covers one TCR beta chain sequence. The antigen is undetermined. This sample is drawn from a study of blood T cells in healthy people across ages. The V and J ends lost 2 bases and 6 bases, in that order; junction bases with no gene match: 6. The germline CDR1 and CDR2 sequences are SGHRS and YFSETQ. The CDR3 totals 14 residues. Per sample, a minimum of 6.5 million PBMCs were isolated. The amount of total RNA extracted per sample was at least 5.5 micrograms. Notes on the study in general: In the absence of known donor CMV status, changes in expanded clonotypes were possibly confounded.

Sample-barcoded 5' priming and a J-beta primer mix drove a second PCR of about 7 to 12 cycles. One entry per CDR3 protein results from TCRdb running MiXCR on the 5' RACE reads. The table has 1.5 million to 2 million distinct CDR3 sequences, roughly 50% seen once. The clonotype originates from a woman aged 40 to 50 in good health. J is TRBJ2-7 and V is TRBV5-1; 9 bases match TRBD1. The sequenced sample was blood. CDR3 nucleotide sequence: TGCGCCAGCAGCTTCGGACAGGGGAACGGCGAGCAGTACTTC. It is translated as CASSFGQGNGEQYF.